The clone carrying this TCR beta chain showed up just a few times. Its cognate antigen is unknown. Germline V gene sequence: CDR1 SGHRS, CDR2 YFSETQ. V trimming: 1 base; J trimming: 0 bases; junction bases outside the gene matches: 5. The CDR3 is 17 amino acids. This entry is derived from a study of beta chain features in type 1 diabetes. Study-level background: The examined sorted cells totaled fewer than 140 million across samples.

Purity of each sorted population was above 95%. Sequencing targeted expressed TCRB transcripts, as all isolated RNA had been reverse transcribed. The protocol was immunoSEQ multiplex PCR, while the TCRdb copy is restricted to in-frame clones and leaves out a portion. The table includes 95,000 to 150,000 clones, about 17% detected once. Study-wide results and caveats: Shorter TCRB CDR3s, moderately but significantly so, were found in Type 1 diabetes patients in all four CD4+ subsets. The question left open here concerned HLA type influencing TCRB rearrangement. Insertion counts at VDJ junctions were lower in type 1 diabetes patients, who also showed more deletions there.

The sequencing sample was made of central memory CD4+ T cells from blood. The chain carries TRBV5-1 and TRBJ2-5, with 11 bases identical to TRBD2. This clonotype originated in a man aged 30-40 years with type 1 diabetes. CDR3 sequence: CASSLTSGGSYQETQYF. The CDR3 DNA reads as TGCGCCAGCAGCTTGACTAGCGGGGGTTCGTACCAAGAGACCCAGTACTTC.